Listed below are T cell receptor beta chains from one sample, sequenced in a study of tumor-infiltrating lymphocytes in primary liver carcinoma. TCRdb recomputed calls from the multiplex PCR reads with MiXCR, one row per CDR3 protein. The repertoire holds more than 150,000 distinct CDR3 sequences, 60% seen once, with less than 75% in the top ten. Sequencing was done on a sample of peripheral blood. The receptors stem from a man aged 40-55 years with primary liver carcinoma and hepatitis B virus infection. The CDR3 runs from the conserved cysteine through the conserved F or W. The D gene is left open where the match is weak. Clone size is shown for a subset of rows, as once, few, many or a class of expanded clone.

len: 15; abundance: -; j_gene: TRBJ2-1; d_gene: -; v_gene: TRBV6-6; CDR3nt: TGTGCCAGCAGTCCGGGGTCCAGCTCCTACAATGAGCAGTTCTTC; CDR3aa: CASSPGSSSYNEQFF
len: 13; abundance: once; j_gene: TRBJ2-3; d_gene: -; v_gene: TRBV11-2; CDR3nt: TGTGCCAGCAGCCCCCTTCTGAAAGATACGAAGTATTTT; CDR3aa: CASSPLLKDTKYF
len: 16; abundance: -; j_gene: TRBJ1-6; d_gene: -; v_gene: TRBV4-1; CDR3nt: TGCGCCAACAGCCAAGATACGTCTTGGAGGGATTCACCCCTCCACTTT; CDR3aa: CANSQDTSWRDSPLHF
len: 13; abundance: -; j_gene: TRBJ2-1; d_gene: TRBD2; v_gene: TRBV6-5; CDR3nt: TGTGCCAAGCGGGAGGGCCGCTACAATGAGCAGTTCTTC; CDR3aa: CAKREGRYNEQFF
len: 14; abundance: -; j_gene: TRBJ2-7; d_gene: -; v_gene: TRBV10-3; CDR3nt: TGCGCCATCAGTGAGTCAACTAGCCGCTACGAGCAGTACTTC; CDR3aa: CAISESTSRYEQYF
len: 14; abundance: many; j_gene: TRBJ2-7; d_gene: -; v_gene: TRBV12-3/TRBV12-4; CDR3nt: TGTGCCAGCAGTTTACAGGGGGGGCTCTACGAGCAGTACTTC; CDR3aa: CASSLQGGLYEQYF
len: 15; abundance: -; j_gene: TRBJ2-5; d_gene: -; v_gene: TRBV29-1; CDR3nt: TGCAGCGTTACTTTCGAGTTACTGTACCAAGAGACCCAGCACTTC; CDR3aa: CSVTFELLYQETQHF
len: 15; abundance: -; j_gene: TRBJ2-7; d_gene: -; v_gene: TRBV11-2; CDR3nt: TGTGCCAGCAGCTTAGTGGCGGGACAAAACTACGAGCAGTACTTC; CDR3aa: CASSLVAGQNYEQYF
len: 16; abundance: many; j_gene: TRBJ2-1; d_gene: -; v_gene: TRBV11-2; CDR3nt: TGTGCCAGCAGCTTAGGGGGGACGGTCGCAGGCAATGAGCAGTTCTTC; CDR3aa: CASSLGGTVAGNEQFF
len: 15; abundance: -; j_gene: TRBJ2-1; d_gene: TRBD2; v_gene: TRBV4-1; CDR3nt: TGTGCCAGCACTCTTTTCAAGCGGGGACTCAATGAGCAGTTCTTC; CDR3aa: CASTLFKRGLNEQFF
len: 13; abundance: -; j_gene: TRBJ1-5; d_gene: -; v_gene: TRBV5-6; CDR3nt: TGTGCCAGCAGCTGGGGTGGTAGTCAGCCCCAGCATTTT; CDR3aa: CASSWGGSQPQHF
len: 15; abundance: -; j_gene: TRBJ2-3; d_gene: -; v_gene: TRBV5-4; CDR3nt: TGTGCCAGCAGCCGGAGGGGGGGAGAGGGTGATACGCAGTATTTT; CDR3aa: CASSRRGGEGDTQYF
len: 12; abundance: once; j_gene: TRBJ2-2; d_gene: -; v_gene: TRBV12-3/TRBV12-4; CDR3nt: TGTGTCAGCACTAAGGGCCCCTGGGAGCTGTTTTTT; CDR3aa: CVSTKGPWELFF
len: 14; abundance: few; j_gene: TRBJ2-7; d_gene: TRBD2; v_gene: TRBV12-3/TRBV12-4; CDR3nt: TGTGCCAGCAGTTTAACAACTAGCGGGGGGGAGCAGTACTTC; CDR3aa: CASSLTTSGGEQYF
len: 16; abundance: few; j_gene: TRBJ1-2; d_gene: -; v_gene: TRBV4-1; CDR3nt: TGCGCCAGCAGCCAAGATATAAGCGGGGGCGCAAGGGGCTACACCTTC; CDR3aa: CASSQDISGGARGYTF
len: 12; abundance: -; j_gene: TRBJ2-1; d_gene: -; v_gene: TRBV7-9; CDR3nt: TGTGCCAGCAGCTCCGGATCCAGTGAGCAGTTCTTC; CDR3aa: CASSSGSSEQFF
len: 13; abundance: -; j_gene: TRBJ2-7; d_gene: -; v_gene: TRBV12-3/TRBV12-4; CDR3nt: TGTGCCAGCAGTTTAAGGGAATCCTACGAGCAGTACTTC; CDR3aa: CASSLRESYEQYF
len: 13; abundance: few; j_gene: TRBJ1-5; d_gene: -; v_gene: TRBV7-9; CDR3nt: TGTGCCAGCAGCTTAGAAGGTTATCAGCCCCAGCATTTT; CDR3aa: CASSLEGYQPQHF
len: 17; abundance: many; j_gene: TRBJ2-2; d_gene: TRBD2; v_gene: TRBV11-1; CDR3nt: TGTGCCAGCAGCCTAACCGAACTAGCGAGCGGGACCGGGGAGCTGTTTTTT; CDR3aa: CASSLTELASGTGELFF
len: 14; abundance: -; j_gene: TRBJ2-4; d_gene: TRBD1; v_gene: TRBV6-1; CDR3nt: TGTGCCAGCAGTGCCGGACAGGGGGAAAACATTCAGTACTTC; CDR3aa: CASSAGQGENIQYF
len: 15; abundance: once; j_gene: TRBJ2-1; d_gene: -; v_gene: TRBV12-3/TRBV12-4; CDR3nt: TGTGCCAGCAGTTTTATGCCAGGGGTGGCGAATGAGCAGTTCTTC; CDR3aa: CASSFMPGVANEQFF
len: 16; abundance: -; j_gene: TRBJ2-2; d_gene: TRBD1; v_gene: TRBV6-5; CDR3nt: TGTGCCAGCAGGCCTACCGGGACAGGCTTCACCGGGGAACTGTTTTTT; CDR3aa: CASRPTGTGFTGELFF
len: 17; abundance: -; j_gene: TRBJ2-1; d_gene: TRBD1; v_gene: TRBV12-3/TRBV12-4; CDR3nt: TGTGCCAGCAGCCGCGGGACAGGGCGCCTCTCCTACAATGAGCAGTTCTTC; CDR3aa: CASSRGTGRLSYNEQFF
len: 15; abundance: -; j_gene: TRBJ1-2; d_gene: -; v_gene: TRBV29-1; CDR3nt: TGCAGCGTTCCTAAAGGATCAGAGTCTGACTATGGCTACACCTTC; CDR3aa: CSVPKGSESDYGYTF
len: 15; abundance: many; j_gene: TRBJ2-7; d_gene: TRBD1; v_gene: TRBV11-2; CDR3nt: TGTGCCAGCAGCTCGACGACAGGGGGCGGCTACGAGCAGTACTTC; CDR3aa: CASSSTTGGGYEQYF
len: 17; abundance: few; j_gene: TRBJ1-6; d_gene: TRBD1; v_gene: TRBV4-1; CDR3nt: TGCGCCAGCAGCCCGGGTTGGACAGGGTCCTATAATTCACCCCTCCACTTT; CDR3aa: CASSPGWTGSYNSPLHF
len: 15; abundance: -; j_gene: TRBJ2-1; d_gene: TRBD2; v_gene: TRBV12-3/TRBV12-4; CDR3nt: TGTGCCAGCTCATCCGGGGGGAGTCCATACAATGAGCAGTTCTTC; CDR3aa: CASSSGGSPYNEQFF
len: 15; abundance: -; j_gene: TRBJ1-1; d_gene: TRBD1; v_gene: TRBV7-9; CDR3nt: TGTGCCAGCAGCTTAGCAATGGACAGGAACACTGAAGTTTTCTTT; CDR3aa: CASSLAMDRNTEVFF
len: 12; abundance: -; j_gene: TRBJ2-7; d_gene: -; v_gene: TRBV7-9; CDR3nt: TGTGCCAGCACCAGCCACGACGGCGAGCAGTACTTC; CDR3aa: CASTSHDGEQYF
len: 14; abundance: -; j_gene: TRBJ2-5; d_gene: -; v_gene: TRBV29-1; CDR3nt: TGCAGCGGGGCGAGGGACACCACCCAAGAGACCCAGTACTTC; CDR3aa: CSGARDTTQETQYF
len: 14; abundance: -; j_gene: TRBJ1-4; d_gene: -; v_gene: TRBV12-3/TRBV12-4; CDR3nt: TGTGCCAGCAGTCTCCATGGAACTAATGAAAAACTGTTTTTT; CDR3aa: CASSLHGTNEKLFF
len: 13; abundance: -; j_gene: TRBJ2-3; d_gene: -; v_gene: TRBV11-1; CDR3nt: TGTGCCAACCCGTGGCAGGGGCAAGATACACAGTATTTT; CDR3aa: CANPWQGQDTQYF
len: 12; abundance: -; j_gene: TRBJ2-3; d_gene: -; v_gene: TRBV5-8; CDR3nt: TGTGCCAGCAGCCCATGGGGGGATACGCAGTATTTT; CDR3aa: CASSPWGDTQYF
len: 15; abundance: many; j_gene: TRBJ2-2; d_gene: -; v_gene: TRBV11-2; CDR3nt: TGTGCCAGCAGGAAAGTTCAGGGGAGAACCGGGGAGCTGTTTTTT; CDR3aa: CASRKVQGRTGELFF
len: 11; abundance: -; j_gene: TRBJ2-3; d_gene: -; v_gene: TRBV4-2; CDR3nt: TGTGCCAGCAGCCAAGCCGATACGCACTATTTT; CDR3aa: CASSQADTHYF
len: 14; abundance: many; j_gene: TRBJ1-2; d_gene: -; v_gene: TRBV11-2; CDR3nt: TGTGCCAGCAGCCCCCGGGTAGTCGGTGTTGGCTACACCTTC; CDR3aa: CASSPRVVGVGYTF
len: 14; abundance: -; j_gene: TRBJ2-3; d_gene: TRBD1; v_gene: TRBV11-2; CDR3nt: TGTGCCAGTAGCCCTGACAGGGCTCCAGATACGCAGTATTTT; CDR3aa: CASSPDRAPDTQYF
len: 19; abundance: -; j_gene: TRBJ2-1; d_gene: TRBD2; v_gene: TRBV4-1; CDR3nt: TGCGCCAGCAGCCAAAAAGGACTAGTGGGAGCTAGGGCCCTCAATGAGCAGTTCTTC; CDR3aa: CASSQKGLVGARALNEQFF
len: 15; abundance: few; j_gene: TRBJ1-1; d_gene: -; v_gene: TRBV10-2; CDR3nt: TGCGCCAGCAGTGAGTCAAGCAGTATGAACACTGAAGCTTTCTTT; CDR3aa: CASSESSSMNTEAFF
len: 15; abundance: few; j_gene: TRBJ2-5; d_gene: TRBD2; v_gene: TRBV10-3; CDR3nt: TGTGCCATCAGTGATGCTAGCGGGTTTCAAGAGACCCAGTACTTC; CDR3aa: CAISDASGFQETQYF
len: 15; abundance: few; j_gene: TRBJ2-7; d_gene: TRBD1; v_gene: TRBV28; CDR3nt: TGTGCCAGCAGACGTCAACAGGGGACGGGGTACGAGCAGTACTTC; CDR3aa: CASRRQQGTGYEQYF
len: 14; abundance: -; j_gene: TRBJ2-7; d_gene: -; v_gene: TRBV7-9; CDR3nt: TGTGCCAGCAGCTTAGCGTCAACGGAGTACGAGCAGTACTTC; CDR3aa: CASSLASTEYEQYF
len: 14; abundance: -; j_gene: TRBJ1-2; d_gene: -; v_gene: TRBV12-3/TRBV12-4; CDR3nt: TGTGCCAGCAGTCTTTACAGGGAGGACTATGGCTACACCTTC; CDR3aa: CASSLYREDYGYTF
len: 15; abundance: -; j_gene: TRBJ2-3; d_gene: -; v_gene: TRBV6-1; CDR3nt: TGTGCCAGCAGTGAAGCAGGGTCTCACACAGATACGCAGTATTTT; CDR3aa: CASSEAGSHTDTQYF
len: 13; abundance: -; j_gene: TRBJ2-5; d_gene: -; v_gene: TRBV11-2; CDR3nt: TGTGCCACTAGCCTTGCGCACCGGGAGACCCAGTACTTC; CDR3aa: CATSLAHRETQYF
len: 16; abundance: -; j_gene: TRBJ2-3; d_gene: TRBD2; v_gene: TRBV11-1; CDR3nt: TGTGCCAGCAGCAAGGGACTAGCGGTTAGTGCAGACACGCAGTATTTT; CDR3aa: CASSKGLAVSADTQYF
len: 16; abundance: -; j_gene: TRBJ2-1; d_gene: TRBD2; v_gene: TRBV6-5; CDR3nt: TGTGTCAGCACTCCAAGGACTAGCGGTTACTACAATGAGCAGTTCTTC; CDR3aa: CVSTPRTSGYYNEQFF
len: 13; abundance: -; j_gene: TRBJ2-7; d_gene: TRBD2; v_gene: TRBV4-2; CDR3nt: TGTGCCAGCAGCCAAGGGCTAGCGGACGAGCAGTACTTC; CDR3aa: CASSQGLADEQYF
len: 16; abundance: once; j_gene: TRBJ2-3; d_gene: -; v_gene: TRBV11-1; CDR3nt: TGTGTCAGCAGCTTCATGAGGGACCCTCCCACATATACGCAGTATTTT; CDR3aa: CVSSFMRDPPTYTQYF
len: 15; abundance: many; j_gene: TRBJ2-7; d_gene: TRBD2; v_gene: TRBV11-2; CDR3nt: TGTGCCAGCAGCTTGGTTTTAGCGGGATCCCTCGAGCAGTACTTC; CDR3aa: CASSLVLAGSLEQYF
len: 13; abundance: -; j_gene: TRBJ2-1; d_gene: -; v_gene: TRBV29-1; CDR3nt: TGCAGCGCGAGGCTCCCGGGGGTCAATGAGCAGTTCTTC; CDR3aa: CSARLPGVNEQFF
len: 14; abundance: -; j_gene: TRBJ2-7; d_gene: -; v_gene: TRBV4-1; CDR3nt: TGCGCCAGTAGCCAAGTCGTCGGGTTCTACGAGCAGTACTTC; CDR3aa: CASSQVVGFYEQYF
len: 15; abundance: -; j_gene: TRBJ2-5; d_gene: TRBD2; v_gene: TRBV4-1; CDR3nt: TGCGCCAGCAGCCAAGATGGAACGGGAGGGGAGACCCAGTACTTC; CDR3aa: CASSQDGTGGETQYF
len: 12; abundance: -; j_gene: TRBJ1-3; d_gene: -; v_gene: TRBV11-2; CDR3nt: TGTGCCAGCGGCCACTCTGGAAACACCATATATTTT; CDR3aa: CASGHSGNTIYF
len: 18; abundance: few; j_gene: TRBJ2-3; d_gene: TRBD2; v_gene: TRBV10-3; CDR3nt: TGTGCCATCAGTGAGTCCCGAGGGACTAGCGGGAGAACAGATACGCAGTATTTT; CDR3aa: CAISESRGTSGRTDTQYF